This passage covers 8 T cell receptor beta chains from one sample sequenced in a study of shared clonotypes between healthy human individuals. Sequencing used immunoSEQ multiplex PCR; TCRdb keeps in-frame clones, though not all of them. The table lists approximately 92,000 clones, over 60% of them singletons. The material sequenced was memory CD8+ T cells sorted from blood. As to subset: CD45RO+ cells pooled with CCR7-negative TemRA cells. The receptors here all came from a man aged 30-40 years in good health.

The V and J genes are TRBV28 and TRBJ1-5; D gene uncertain. CDR1 is MDHEN, CDR2 SYDVKM, per germline. The CDR3 is 16 amino acids. V lost 8 bases and J 4 bases, leaving 21 bases between the germline ends. The CDR3 nucleotides are TGTGCCAGCGGAACTGGTTTGGGCAGATCTAATCAGCCCCAGCATTTT. Encoded protein: CASGTGLGRSNQPQHF.

The chain uses TRBV9 and TRBJ2-3; 8 bases match TRBD2. The V segment lost 0 bases and the J segment 6 bases; nucleotides outside the gene matches: 6. Germline CDR1 and CDR2: SGDLS and YYNGEE. CDR3 size: 15 residues. The CDR3 nucleotides read TGTGCCAGCAGCGTAGAAGCGGGAGCGGCGGATACGCAGTATTTT. Translated: CASSVEAGAADTQYF.

This clone was seen once. The rearrangement joins TRBV14 to TRBJ2-1; the match to TRBD2 covers 12 bases. V dropped 4 bases and J dropped 3; count of bases not matched to a gene: 1. CDR1 and CDR2 from the germline V gene are SGHDN and FVKESK. The CDR3 is 15 amino acids. DNA of the CDR3: TGTGCCAGCAGCCGACTAGCGGGAGACTACAATGAGCAGTTCTTC. This gives the protein CASSRLAGDYNEQFF.

The CDR3 is CASSRSAGSFYNEQFF. CDR3 nucleotides: TGTGCCAGCAGCCGGTCGGCGGGAAGTTTTTACAATGAGCAGTTCTTC. This chain uses TRBV5-4 with TRBJ2-1, with a weak D call TRBD2 (6 bases). Trimming took off 4 bases at V and 4 bases at J, with 18 bases between the two ends. From germline, CDR1 is SGHNT and CDR2 YYREEE (reference sequence). CDR3 length equals 16 residues.

The gene calls are TRBV28 and TRBJ2-7, with D possibly TRBD1 on 6 matching bases. CDR3 length: 16 residues. CDR1 and CDR2 (germline): MDHEN, SYDVKM. V was trimmed by 1 base and J by 0 bases, leaving 13 bases between them. The CDR3 region is CASSLSPDRRSYEQYF. The CDR3 region has the DNA TGTGCCAGCAGTTTATCCCCTGACAGGCGCTCCTACGAGCAGTACTTC.

This chain joins TRBV11-1 and TRBJ1-1; D perhaps matches TRBD1 (5 bases). Trimming cost V 5 bases and J 4 bases, with 8 bases left between them. Germline CDR1 and CDR2: SGHAT and FQDESV (reference sequence). The CDR3 spans 12 residues. As DNA, the CDR3 is TGTGCCAGCAGCCCGGGGGGCACTGAAGCTTTCTTT. Residues: CASSPGGTEAFF.

This clone was observed a handful of times. The rearrangement links TRBV6-1 to TRBJ2-1; D assignment may be TRBD1 or TRBD2 (5 bases each). Germline lookup yields CDR1 MNHNS and CDR2 SASEGT. V was trimmed by 7 bases and J by 6 bases, leaving 19 bases between them. The CDR3 runs to 15 residues. CDR3 amino acids: CASTEGDRASNEQFF. The CDR3 DNA reads TGTGCCAGCACCGAGGGAGACAGAGCGAGCAATGAGCAGTTCTTC.

The J gene is TRBJ2-1, the V gene TRBV2; 9 positions match TRBD1. Germline V lookup: CDR1 SNHLY, CDR2 FYNNEI. Trimming at V came to 5 bases and at J to 8 bases, leaving 13 bases not matched to a gene. The CDR3 covers 16 residues. The CDR3, as DNA: TGTGCCAGCAGTCCTGAAACAGGGGGCGCAGTCGATGAGCAGTTCTTC. Translated, it gives CASSPETGGAVDEQFF.